This T cell receptor (beta chain) was found in a study of blood T cell repertoires in COVID-19. Study at large: Sites across the United States, Italy and Spain contributed samples from acute and convalescent COVID-19.

Original analysis: Scientists estimated how many nucleated cells there were by amplifying reference gene primers. Profiling relied on immunoSEQ multiplex PCR, and the TCRdb table lists in-frame clones only, not all of them. V and J calls and clone size follow that table, whereas D and trimming were derived from the DNA. This table has about 120,000 clones, about 85% appearing once. CDR1 is SGHRS and CDR2 is YFSETQ in the germline V gene. The V and J ends lost 2 bases and 1 base respectively, with 9 bases between them. The CDR3 consists of 14 residues. Source material: peripheral blood. V gene TRBV5-1 combines with J gene TRBJ2-5; TRBD1 is a possible D gene (5 bases). The TCR originated in a man aged 40-49 years with acute or convalescent COVID-19. The CDR3 sequence is CASSLRTGQETQYF. The CDR3 DNA reads TGCGCCAGCAGCTTACGCACAGGCCAAGAGACCCAGTACTTC.